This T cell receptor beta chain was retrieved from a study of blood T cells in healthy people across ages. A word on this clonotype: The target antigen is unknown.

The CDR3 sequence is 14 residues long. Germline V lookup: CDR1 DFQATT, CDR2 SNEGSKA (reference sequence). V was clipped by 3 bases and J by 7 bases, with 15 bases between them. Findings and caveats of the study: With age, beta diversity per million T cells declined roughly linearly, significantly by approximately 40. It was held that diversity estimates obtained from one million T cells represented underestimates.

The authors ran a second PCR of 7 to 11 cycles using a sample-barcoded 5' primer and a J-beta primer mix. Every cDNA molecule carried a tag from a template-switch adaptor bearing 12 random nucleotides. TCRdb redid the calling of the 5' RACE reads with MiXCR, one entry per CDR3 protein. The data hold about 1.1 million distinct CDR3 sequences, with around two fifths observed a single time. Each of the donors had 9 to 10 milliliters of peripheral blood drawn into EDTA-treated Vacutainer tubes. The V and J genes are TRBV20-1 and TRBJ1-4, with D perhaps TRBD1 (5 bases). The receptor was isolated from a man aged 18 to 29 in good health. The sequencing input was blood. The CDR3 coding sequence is TGCAGTGCTAGTCGTCCGCAGGGCTCTGAAAAACTGTTTTTT. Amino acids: CSASRPQGSEKLFF.